This T cell receptor beta chain stems from a study of T cells in Graves' hyperthyroidism and ophthalmopathy. Points from the study as a whole: Ophthalmopathy prediction by the model preceded onset by a median 6.5 months. In simple terms, a model built on 13 V-J features told ophthalmopathy apart from stable hyperthyroidism.

TCR beta CDR3 regions were amplified from RNA. A set of HTBI primers served as the primers for a first-round RT-PCR of the TCR CDR3. TCRdb reprocessed the multiplex PCR reads via MiXCR and lists one record per CDR3 protein. The sample includes around 440,000 distinct CDR3 sequences, approximately 15% of them seen just once. This CDR3 is 16 amino acids long. The germline V and J ends were trimmed by 8 bases and 0 bases, with 17 bases remaining between them. The hyperthyroidism was newly diagnosed and had lasted under 2 months; the patients were aged 18 to 65. A roughly 9.3 ml volume of fresh peripheral blood provided the PBMCs. This clonotype showed up many times. Its cognate antigen is unknown.

The sequenced material came from blood. This sequence was found in a woman between 18 and 29 years old with Graves' hyperthyroidism. V and J are TRBV12-3 or TRBV12-4 and TRBJ1-5; perhaps TRBD1 as D (6 bases). DNA for the CDR3: TGTGCCAGCTCCCCGGCGGGGGCAATTAGCAATCAGCCCCAGCATTTT. Translation gives CASSPAGAISNQPQHF.